This T cell receptor (beta chain) was documented in a study of OX40 agonist ivuxolimab in advanced cancers. Study outcomes and limitations: Partial responders dosed at 0.1-3.0 mg/kg displayed clonal expansion ranking among the lowest. CD8+ T cells averaged more expanded clones than CD4+.

As regards this clone: Its specificity is unknown.

Sampled blood was obtained at baseline, cycle 4 day 1, and cycle 7 day 1. This CDR3 is 13 amino acids long. Germline CDR1 is LNHDA and CDR2 is SQIVND (reference sequence). Trimming cost V 8 bases and J 10 bases; bases outside gene matches: 10. Only in-frame clones appear in the TCRdb table, and some are missing; sequencing was by immunoSEQ multiplex PCR. Altogether about 110,000 clones are present, approximately 90% being singletons, with the ten largest covering roughly 0.66%. Sequencing used CD4+ or CD8+ T cells sorted from blood, obtained in a trial of the OX40 agonist ivuxolimab. V and J are TRBV19 and TRBJ1-4; TRBD1 matches 7 bases. The sequence came from an adult with an advanced solid tumor such as melanoma, head and neck, liver or kidney cancer. CDR3 in DNA: TGTGCCAGTTGTCCAGGGGGAGCAGGAAAACTGTTTTTT. It is translated as CASCPGGAGKLFF.